This entry is about one TCR beta chain. Its antigen is currently unknown. Researchers ran the PCR with 60 Vbeta and 13 Jbeta primers. Libraries were prepared by immunoSEQ multiplex PCR; TCRdb keeps only in-frame clonotypes and omits some of them. The table records under 150,000 clones, approximately 79% of them present only once. These data come from a study of cytomegalovirus exposure and HLA in healthy donors. Trimming took off 4 bases at V and 3 bases at J, with 12 bases between the two ends. The CDR3 has 15 residues. Germline lookup yields CDR1 SGHTA and CDR2 FQGNSA. General observations from the study: In a later analysis, HLA-associated TCR beta chains were more clonally expanded than equally common others.

V usage is TRBV7-2 and J usage is TRBJ2-2; unclear D gene. Input material: PBMCs. The origin of this receptor is a man aged 50 or older in good health and CMV-seropositive. The DNA for the CDR3 is TGTGCCAGCAGCTCTCCCCGTGGGCACACCGGGGAGCTGTTTTTT. Amino acids: CASSSPRGHTGELFF.